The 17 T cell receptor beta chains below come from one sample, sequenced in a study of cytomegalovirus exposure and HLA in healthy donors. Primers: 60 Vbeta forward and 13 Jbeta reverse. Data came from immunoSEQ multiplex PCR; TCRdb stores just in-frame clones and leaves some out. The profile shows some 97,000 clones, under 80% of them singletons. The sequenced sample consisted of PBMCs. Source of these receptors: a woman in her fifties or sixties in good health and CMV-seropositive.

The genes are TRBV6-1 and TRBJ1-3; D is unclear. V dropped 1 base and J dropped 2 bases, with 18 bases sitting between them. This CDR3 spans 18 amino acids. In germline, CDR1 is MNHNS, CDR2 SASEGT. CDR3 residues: CASSEDSPWENAGNTIYF. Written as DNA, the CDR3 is TGTGCCAGCAGTGAAGACTCCCCGTGGGAGAATGCTGGAAACACCATATATTTT.

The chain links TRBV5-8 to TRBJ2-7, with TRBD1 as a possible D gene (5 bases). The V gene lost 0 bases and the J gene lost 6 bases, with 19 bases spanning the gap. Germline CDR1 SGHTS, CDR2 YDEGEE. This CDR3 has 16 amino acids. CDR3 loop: CASSLVPKTDPLEQYF. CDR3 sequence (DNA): TGTGCCAGCAGCTTGGTGCCCAAGACAGATCCCCTCGAGCAGTACTTC.

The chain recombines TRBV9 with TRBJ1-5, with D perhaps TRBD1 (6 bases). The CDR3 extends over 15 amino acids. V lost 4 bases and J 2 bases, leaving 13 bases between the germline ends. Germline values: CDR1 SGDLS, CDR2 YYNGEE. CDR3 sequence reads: CASSPGVLGNQPQHF. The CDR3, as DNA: TGTGCCAGCAGCCCAGGGGTTTTAGGCAATCAGCCCCAGCATTTT.

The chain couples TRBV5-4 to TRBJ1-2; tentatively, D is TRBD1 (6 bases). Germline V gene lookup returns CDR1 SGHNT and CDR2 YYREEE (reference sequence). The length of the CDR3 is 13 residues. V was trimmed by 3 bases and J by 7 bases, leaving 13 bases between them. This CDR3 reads CASSSTGRVGYTF. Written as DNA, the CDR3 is TGTGCCAGCAGCTCTACAGGGCGGGTTGGCTACACCTTC.

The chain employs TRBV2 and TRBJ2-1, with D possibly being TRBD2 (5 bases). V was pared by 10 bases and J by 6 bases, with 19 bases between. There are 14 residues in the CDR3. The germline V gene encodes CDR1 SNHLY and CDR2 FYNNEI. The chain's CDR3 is CATGGGAFINEQFF. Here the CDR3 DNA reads TGTGCCACCGGAGGAGGTGCCTTTATCAATGAGCAGTTCTTC.

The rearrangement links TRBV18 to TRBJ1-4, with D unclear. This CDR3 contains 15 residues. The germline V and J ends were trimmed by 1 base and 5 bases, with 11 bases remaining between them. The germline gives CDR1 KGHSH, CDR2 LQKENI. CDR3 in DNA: TGTGCCAGCTCACCACTTGAGGCCACGAATGAAAAACTGTTTTTT. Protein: CASSPLEATNEKLFF.

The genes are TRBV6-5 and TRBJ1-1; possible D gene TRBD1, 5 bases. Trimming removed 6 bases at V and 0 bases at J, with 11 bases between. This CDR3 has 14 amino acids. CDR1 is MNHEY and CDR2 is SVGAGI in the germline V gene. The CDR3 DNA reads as TGTGCCAGCAGCCGGGGGTATTTGAACACTGAAGCTTTCTTT. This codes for CASSRGYLNTEAFF.

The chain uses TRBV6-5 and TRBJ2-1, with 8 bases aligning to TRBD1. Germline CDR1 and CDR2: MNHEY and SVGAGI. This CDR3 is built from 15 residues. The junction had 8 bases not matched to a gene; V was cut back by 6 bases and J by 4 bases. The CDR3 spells CASRTSGGRYNEQFF. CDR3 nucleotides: TGTGCCAGCAGAACGTCAGGGGGCCGGTACAATGAGCAGTTCTTC.

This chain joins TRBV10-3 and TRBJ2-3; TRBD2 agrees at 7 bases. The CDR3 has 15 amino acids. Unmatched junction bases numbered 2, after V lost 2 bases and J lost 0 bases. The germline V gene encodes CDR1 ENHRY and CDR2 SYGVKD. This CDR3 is CAISEGRESTDTQYF. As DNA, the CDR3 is TGTGCCATCAGTGAGGGGAGGGAGAGCACAGATACGCAGTATTTT.

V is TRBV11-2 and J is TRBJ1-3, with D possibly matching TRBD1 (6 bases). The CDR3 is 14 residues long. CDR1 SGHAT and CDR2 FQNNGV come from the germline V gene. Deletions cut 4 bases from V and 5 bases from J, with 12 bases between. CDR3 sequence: CASSWAGVRNTIYF. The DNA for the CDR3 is TGTGCCAGCAGCTGGGCAGGGGTTAGAAACACCATATATTTT.

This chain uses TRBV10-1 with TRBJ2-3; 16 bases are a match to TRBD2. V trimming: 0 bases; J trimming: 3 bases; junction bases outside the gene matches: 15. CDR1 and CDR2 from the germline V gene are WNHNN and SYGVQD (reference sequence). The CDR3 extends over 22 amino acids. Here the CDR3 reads CASSESRPGTSGGAVGTDTQYF. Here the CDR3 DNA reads TGCGCCAGCAGTGAGTCGCGTCCCGGGACTAGCGGGGGGGCAGTTGGTACAGATACGCAGTATTTT.

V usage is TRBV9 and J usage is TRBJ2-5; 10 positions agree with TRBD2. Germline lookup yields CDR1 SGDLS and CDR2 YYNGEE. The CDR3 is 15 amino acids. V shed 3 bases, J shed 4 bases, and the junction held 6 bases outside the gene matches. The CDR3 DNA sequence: TGTGCCAGCAGCGCCTATAGCGGGAGGCGAGAGACCCAGTACTTC. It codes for CASSAYSGRRETQYF.

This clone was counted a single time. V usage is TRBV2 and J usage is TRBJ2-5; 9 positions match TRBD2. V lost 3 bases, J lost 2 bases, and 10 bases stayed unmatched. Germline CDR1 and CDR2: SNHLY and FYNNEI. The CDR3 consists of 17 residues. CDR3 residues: CASSEAVAGALQETQYF. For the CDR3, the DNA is TGTGCCAGCAGTGAGGCGGTAGCGGGGGCTTTACAAGAGACCCAGTACTTC.

The CDR3 here is CASGFSTGENEKLFF. The CDR3 region has the DNA TGTGCCAGCGGTTTTTCGACAGGGGAGAATGAAAAACTGTTTTTT. The genes are TRBV2 and TRBJ1-4, with 8 bases aligning to TRBD1. This CDR3 region has 15 residues. The germline V gene has CDR1 SNHLY and CDR2 FYNNEI. With 8 bases clipped from V and 5 bases from J, the junction kept 10 bases outside the gene matches.

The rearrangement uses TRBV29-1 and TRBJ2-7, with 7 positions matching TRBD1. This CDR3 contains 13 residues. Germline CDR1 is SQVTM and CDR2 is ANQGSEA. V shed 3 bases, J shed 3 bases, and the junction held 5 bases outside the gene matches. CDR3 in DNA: TGCAGCGTTGAGACCAGGGACAGCTACGAGCAGTACTTC. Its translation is CSVETRDSYEQYF.

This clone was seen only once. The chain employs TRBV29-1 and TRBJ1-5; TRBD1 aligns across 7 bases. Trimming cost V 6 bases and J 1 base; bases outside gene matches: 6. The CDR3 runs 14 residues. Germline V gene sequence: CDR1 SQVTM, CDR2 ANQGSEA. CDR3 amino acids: CSVSQGQSNQPQHF. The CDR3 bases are TGCAGCGTCTCACAGGGGCAAAGCAATCAGCCCCAGCATTTT. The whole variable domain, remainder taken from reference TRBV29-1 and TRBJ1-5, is SAVISQKPSRDICQRGTSLTIQCQVDSQVTMMFWYRQQPGQSLTLIATANQGSEATYESGFVIDKFPISRPNLTFSTLTVSNMSPEDSSIYLCSVSQGQSNQPQHFGDGTRLSIL.

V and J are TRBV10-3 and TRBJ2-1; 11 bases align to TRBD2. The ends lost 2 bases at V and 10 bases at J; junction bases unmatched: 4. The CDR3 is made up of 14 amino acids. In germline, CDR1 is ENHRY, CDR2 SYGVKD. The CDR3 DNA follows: TGTGCCATCAGTGAGGGTGGACTAGCGGGCGAGCAGTTCTTC. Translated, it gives CAISEGGLAGEQFF.